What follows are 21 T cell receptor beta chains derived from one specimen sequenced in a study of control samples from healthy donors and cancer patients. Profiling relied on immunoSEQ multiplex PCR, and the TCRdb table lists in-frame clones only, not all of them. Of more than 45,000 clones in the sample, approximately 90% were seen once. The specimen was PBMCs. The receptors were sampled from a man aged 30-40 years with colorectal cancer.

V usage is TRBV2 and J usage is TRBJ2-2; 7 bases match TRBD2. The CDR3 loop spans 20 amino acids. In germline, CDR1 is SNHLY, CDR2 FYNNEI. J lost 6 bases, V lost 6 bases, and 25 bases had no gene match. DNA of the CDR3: TGTGCCAGCAGAGACAAAGACCCGGGATACTCCCGGGGGGACGCCGGGGAGCTGTTTTTT. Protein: CASRDKDPGYSRGDAGELFF.

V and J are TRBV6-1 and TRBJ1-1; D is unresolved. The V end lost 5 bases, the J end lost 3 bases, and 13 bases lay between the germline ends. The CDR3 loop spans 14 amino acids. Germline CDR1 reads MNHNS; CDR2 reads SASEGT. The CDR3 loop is CASSRWTTDTEAFF. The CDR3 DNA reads TGTGCCAGCAGTCGGTGGACTACAGACACTGAAGCTTTCTTT.

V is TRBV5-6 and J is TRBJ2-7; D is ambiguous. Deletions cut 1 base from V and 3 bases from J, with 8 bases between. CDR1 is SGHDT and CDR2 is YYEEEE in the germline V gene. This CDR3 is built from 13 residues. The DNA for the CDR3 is TGTGCCAGCAGCTTGTTCCGGTACTACGAGCAGTACGTC. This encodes CASSLFRYYEQYV.

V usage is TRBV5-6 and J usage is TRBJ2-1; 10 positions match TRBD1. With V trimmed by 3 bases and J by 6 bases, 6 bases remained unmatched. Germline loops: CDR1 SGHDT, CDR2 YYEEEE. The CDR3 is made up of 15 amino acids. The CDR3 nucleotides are TGTGCCAGCAGCTCCGGACAGGGGGGTTTCAATGAGCAGTTCTTC. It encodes CASSSGQGGFNEQFF.

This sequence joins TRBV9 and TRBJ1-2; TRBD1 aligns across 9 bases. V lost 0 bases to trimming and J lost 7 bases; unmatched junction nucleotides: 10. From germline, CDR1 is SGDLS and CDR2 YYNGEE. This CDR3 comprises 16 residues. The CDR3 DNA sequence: TGTGCCAGCAGCGTAGATGGACAGGGGTTTAGAAGTGGCTACACCTTC. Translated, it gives CASSVDGQGFRSGYTF.

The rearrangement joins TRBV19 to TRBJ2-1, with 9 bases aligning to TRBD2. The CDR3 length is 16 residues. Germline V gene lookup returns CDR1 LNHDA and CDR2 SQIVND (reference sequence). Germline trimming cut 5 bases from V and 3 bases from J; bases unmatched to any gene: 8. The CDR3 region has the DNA TGTGCCAGTAGTGATAAAAGACTAGCGGACTACAATGAGCAGTTCTTC. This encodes CASSDKRLADYNEQFF. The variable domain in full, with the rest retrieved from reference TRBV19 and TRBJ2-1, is DGGITQSPKYLFRKEGQNVTLSCEQNLNHDAMYWYRQDPGQGLRLIYYSQIVNDFQKGDIAEGYSVSREKKESFPLTVTSAQKNPTAFYLCASSDKRLADYNEQFFGPGTRLTVL.

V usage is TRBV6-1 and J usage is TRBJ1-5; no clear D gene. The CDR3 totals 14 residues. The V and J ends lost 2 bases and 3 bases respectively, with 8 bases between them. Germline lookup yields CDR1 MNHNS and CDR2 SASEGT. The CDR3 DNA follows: TGTGCCAGCAGTGAAAGGTATCTCAATCAGCCCCAGCATTTT. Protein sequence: CASSERYLNQPQHF.

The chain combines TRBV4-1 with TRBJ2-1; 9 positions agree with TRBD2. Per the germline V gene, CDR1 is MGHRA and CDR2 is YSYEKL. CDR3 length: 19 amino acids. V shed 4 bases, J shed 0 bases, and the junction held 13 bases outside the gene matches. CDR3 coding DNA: TGCGCCAGCAGCCGCGGGGGTAGCGGGGGAGCTAGCTCCTACAATGAGCAGTTCTTC. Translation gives CASSRGGSGGASSYNEQFF.

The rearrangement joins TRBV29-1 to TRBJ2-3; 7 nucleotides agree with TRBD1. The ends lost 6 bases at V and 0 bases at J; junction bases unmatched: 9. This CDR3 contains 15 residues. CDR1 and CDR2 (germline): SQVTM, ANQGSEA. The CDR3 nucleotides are TGCAGCGTGTTATCCCGGGACAGAAGCACAGATACGCAGTATTTT. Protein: CSVLSRDRSTDTQYF.

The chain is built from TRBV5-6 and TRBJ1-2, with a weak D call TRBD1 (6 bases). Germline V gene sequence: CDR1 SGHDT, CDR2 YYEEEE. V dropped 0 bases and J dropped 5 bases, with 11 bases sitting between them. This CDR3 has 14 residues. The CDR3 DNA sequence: TGTGCCAGCAGCTTGGCCAATCAGGGGTATGGCTACACCTTC. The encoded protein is CASSLANQGYGYTF.

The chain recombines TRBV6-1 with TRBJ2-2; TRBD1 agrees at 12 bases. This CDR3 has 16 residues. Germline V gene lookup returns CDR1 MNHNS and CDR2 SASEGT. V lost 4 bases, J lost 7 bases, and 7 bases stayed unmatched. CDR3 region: CASSGGQGAYSGELFF. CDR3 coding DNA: TGTGCCAGCAGTGGGGGACAGGGGGCATATAGCGGGGAGCTGTTTTTT.

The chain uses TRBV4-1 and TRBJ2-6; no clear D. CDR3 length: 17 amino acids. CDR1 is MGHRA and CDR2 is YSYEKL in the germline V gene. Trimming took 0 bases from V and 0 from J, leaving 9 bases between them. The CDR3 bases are TGCGCCAGCAGCCAAGATGGTAGCAGCTCTGGGGCCAACGTCCTGACTTTC. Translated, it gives CASSQDGSSSGANVLTF.

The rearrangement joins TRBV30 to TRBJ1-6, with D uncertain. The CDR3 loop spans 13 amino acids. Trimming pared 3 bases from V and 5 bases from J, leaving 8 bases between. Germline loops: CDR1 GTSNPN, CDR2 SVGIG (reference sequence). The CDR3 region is CAWRPGNNSPLHF. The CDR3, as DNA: TGTGCCTGGAGGCCAGGAAATAATTCACCCCTCCACTTT.

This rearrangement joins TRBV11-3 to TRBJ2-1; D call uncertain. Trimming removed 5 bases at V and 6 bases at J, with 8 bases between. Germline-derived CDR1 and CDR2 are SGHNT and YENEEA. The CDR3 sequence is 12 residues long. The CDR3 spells CASSIYTNEQFF. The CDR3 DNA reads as TGTGCCAGCAGCATCTACACCAATGAGCAGTTCTTC.

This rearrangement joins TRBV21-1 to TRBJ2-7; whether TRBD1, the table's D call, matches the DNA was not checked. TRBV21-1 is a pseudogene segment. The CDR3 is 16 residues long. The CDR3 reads CASSKVGQGGSYEQYF. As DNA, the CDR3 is TGTGCCAGCAGCAAAGTGGGCCAAGGGGGTTCCTACGAGCAGTACTTC.

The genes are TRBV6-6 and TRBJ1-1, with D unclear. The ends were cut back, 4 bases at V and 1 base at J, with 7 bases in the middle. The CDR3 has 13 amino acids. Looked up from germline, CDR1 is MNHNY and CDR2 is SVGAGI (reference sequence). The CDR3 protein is CASSFLWNTEAFF. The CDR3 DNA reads TGTGCCAGCAGTTTCCTATGGAACACTGAAGCTTTCTTT.

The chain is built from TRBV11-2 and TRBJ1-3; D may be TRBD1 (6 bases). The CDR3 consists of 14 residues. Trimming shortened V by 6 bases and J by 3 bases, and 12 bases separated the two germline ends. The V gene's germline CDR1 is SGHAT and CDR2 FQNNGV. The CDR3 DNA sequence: TGTGCCAGCAGGCCGTACAGGGATGGAAACACCATATATTTT. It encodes CASRPYRDGNTIYF.

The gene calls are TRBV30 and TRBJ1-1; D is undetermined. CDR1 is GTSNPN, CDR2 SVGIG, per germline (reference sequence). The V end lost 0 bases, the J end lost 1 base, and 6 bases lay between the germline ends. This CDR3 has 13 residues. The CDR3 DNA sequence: TGTGCCTGGAGTGTTGGGCCGAACACTGAAGCTTTCTTT. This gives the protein CAWSVGPNTEAFF.

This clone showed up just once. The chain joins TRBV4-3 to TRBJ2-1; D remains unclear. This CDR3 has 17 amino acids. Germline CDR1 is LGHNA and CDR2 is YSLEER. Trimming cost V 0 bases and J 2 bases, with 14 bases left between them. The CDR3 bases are TGCGCCAGCAGCCAAGATAGTCAAGGATTCCCCTACAATGAGCAGTTCTTC. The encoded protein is CASSQDSQGFPYNEQFF.

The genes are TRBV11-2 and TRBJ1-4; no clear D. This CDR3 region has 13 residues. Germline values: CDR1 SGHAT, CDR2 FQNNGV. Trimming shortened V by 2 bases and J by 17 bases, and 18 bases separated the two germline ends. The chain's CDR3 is CASSLRAAEKAFF. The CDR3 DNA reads TGTGCCAGCAGCTTACGGGCCGCCGAAAAAGCCTTTTTT.

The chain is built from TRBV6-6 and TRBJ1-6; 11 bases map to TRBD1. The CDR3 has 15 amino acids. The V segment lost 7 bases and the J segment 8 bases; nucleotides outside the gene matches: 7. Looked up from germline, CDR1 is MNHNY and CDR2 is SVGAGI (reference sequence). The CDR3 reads CASTSPGQGDSPLHF. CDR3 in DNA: TGTGCCAGCACCTCGCCGGGACAGGGGGATTCACCCCTCCACTTT.